The clone carrying this T cell receptor (beta chain) showed up just a few times. Stated treatment: randomized to nivolumab then ipilimumab (arm A) or the reverse (arm B). From thawed PBMCs, live CD3+CD8+ cells negative for CD19 and CD56 were sorted. Germline-derived CDR1 and CDR2 are MDHEN and SYDVKM. Trimming left V 4 bases short and J 10 bases short, with 14 bases between. This CDR3 contains 13 residues. This sample was taken from a study of sequential checkpoint blockade in melanoma. Across the whole study: Each arm's sequence ended with maintenance nivolumab.

Profiling relied on immunoSEQ multiplex PCR, and the TCRdb table lists in-frame clones only, not all of them. This sample carries approximately 26,000 clones, roughly 81% of them seen once, and the ten largest clones take roughly 23%. The chain couples TRBV28 to TRBJ1-5; D not certain. This sample comprised CD8+ T cells sorted from blood (inferred from file names), obtained from a patient given nivolumab and ipilimumab in sequence. The TCR was taken from a human donor with melanoma. This CDR3 reads CASSSGRQNPQHF. CDR3 in DNA: TGTGCCAGCAGTTCCGGGAGGCAAAATCCCCAGCATTTT.